A selection of T cell receptor beta chains follows, all from one sample in a study of T cell repertoires in cytomegalovirus infection. Each CDR3 protein gets one entry after TCRdb re-called the reads with MiXCR. This table has 150,000 to 200,000 distinct CDR3 sequences, approximately 19% appearing once. Sequenced input: PBMCs. The source of these receptors is a human donor in good health (CMV status not recorded). Some clones in this sample may be carry-over from other donors' samples. CDR3s include the opening cysteine and the closing phenylalanine or tryptophan. D genes are given only for firm matches. Clone sizes are given selectively: once, few, many, or a class where the clone is expanded.

d_call	j_call	v_call	clone_size	cdr3_nt	cdr3_aa
TRBD1	TRBJ1-4	TRBV4-2	NA	TGTGCCAGCAGCCGCCTCACGGGCCAGGGGGGTGAAAAACTGTTTTTT	CASSRLTGQGGEKLFF
NA	TRBJ1-1	TRBV7-6	NA	TGTGCCAGCAGCCAGGGCTCGGCCACTGAAGCTTTCTTT	CASSQGSATEAFF
TRBD1	TRBJ2-7	TRBV7-6	many	TGTGCCAGCAGCTTAGCGCCAGGGGGCAAATACGAGCAGTACTTC	CASSLAPGGKYEQYF
NA	TRBJ2-7	TRBV27	NA	TGTGCCAGCAGTGAAGCGAGACCAACCTACGAGCAGTACTTC	CASSEARPTYEQYF
NA	TRBJ1-5	TRBV4-1	many	TGCGCCAGCAGCCAAGATCTACCGGGCAATCAGCCCCAGCATTTT	CASSQDLPGNQPQHF
NA	TRBJ1-5	TRBV9	few	TGTGCCAGCAGCGTAGGACTGGAGGATCAGCCCCAGCATTTT	CASSVGLEDQPQHF
NA	TRBJ1-1	TRBV6-2/TRBV6-3	few	TGTGCCAGCAGTTTCGTCAGTTTGAACACTGAAGCTTTCTTT	CASSFVSLNTEAFF
TRBD2	TRBJ2-1	TRBV29-1	few	TGCAGCGTTGACTGGCTAGCGGCCACGGGCGATGAGCAGTTCTTC	CSVDWLAATGDEQFF
TRBD2	TRBJ2-1	TRBV4-2	NA	TGTGCCAGCAGTCAATCCCCAGCGGGAGTTTCCTACAATGAGCAGTTCTTC	CASSQSPAGVSYNEQFF
TRBD2	TRBJ2-1	TRBV19	once	TGTGCCAGTACCCCTGGGGCTAGCGGGAGAATTGAGCAGTTCTTC	CASTPGASGRIEQFF
TRBD1	TRBJ1-2	TRBV14	NA	TGTGCCAGCAGCCCACCTCCTCGACAGGGGAACTATGGCTACACCTTC	CASSPPPRQGNYGYTF
TRBD1	TRBJ1-1	TRBV6-5	few	TGTGCCAGCAGTTACTCGGAGGGGGCGGGTGAAGCTTTCTTT	CASSYSEGAGEAFF
NA	TRBJ2-1	TRBV7-2	NA	TGTGCCAGCACCCTGGGACTGTCAGGGAATGAGCAGTTCTTC	CASTLGLSGNEQFF
NA	TRBJ1-4	TRBV11-3	once	TGTGACAGCAGCCCGCCGAGCAGGGTGACGAATGCAAAACTGTTTTTT	CDSSPPSRVTNAKLFF
TRBD2	TRBJ2-1	TRBV6-2/TRBV6-3	NA	TGTGCCAGCATGGATAGCGGGAGGGATGAGCAGTTCTTC	CASMDSGRDEQFF
NA	TRBJ2-5	TRBV7-3	NA	TGTGCCAGCAGCGCACGAGACAGGGAGACCCAGTACTTC	CASSARDRETQYF
TRBD1	TRBJ1-1	TRBV20-1	NA	TGCAGTGTTAGAGGGCAACGGACAGGGCCAGCTTTCTTT	CSVRGQRTGPAFF
TRBD1	TRBJ1-5	TRBV7-2	many	TGTGCCAGCAGCTTAGGCACCGGGACAGGGGGCGCGTCCCAGCATTTT	CASSLGTGTGGASQHF
TRBD1	TRBJ2-3	TRBV19	many	TGTGCCAGTCGACTGGGACAGGGCGGTGCAGATACGCAGTATTTT	CASRLGQGGADTQYF
NA	TRBJ1-1	TRBV7-8	many	TGTGCCAGCAGCCCCACACTTAGACAGGCTATGAACACTGAAGCTTTCTTT	CASSPTLRQAMNTEAFF
TRBD1	TRBJ2-3	TRBV7-3	NA	TGTGCCAGCAGCTTAACAGGGACAGGCTTTACAGATACGCAGTATTTT	CASSLTGTGFTDTQYF
TRBD2	TRBJ2-7	TRBV11-3	NA	TGTGCCAGCAGCTTTCCTTCCGGGACTAGCGGGAGTCGGTACGAGCAGTACTTC	CASSFPSGTSGSRYEQYF